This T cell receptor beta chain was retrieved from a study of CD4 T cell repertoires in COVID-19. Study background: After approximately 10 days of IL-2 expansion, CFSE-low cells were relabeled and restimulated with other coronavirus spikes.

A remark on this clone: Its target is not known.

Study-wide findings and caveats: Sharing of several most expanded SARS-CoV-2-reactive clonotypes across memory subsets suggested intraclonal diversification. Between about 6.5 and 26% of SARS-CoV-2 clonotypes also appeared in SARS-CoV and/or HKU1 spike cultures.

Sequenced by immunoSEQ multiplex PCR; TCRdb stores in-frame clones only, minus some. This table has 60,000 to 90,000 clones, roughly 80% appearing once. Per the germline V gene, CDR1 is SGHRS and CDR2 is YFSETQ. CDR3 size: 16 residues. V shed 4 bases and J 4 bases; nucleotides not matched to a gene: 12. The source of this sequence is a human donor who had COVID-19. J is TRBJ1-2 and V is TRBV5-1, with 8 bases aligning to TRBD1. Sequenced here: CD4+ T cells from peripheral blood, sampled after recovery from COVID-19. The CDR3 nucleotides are TGCGCCAGCAGCAGGACGCCGGGACAGGACCCCTATGGCTACACCTTC. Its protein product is CASSRTPGQDPYGYTF.